These 27 T cell receptor beta chains were sequenced from one sample in a study of cytomegalovirus exposure and HLA in healthy donors. 60 Vbeta and 13 Jbeta primers were used in PCR. The method was immunoSEQ multiplex PCR; TCRdb's version includes in-frame clones alone and lacks a portion of them. This table holds 80,000 to 100,000 clones, about 69% found once. The specimen was PBMCs. The receptors here all came from a young woman in good health and CMV-seropositive.

This chain uses TRBV19 with TRBJ1-2, with D hard to call. Between the trimmed V and J ends, which lost 6 bases and 0 bases, there was a span of 8 bases. This CDR3 region has 13 residues. Germline values: CDR1 LNHDA, CDR2 SQIVND (reference sequence). CDR3 bases: TGTGCCAGTAGCTATTTAGCTAACTATGGCTACACCTTC. Its protein is CASSYLANYGYTF. Based on the CDR3 plus reference TRBV19 and TRBJ1-2, the full variable domain is DGGITQSPKYLFRKEGQNVTLSCEQNLNHDAMYWYRQDPGQGLRLIYYSQIVNDFQKGDIAEGYSVSREKKESFPLTVTSAQKNPTAFYLCASSYLANYGYTFGSGTRLTVV.

This chain uses TRBV10-3 with TRBJ2-2; perhaps TRBD1 as D (5 bases). The length of the CDR3 is 11 residues. Germline-derived CDR1 and CDR2 are ENHRY and SYGVKD. The CDR3 region is CAIQGVAELFF. The CDR3 bases are TGTGCGATCCAGGGTGTGGCGGAGCTGTTTTTT.

J is TRBJ1-5 and V is TRBV7-2, with unresolved D. Trimming took off 5 bases at V and 0 bases at J, with 8 bases between the two ends. CDR1 is SGHTA and CDR2 is FQGNSA in the germline V gene. The CDR3 has 14 residues. CDR3 coding DNA: TGTGCCAGCAGCGGAGGAGATAGCAATCAGCCCCAGCATTTT. Protein: CASSGGDSNQPQHF.

V and J are TRBV5-7 and TRBJ2-7; D possibly corresponds to TRBD2 (5 bases). TRBV5-7 is sorted into the ORF group, with uncertain function. This CDR3 has 15 residues. The V and J ends lost 2 bases and 4 bases respectively, with 16 bases between them. The CDR3: CASSFGRRLWYEQYF. The CDR3 DNA reads TGTGCCAGCAGCTTTGGACGGAGGCTATGGTACGAGCAGTACTTC.

V and J are TRBV5-4 and TRBJ2-2; 10 bases line up with TRBD2. Germline V gene sequence: CDR1 SGHNT, CDR2 YYREEE (reference sequence). The CDR3 is made up of 16 amino acids. The V gene end was trimmed by 0 bases and the J gene end by 7 bases; junction bases not matched to a gene: 6. The CDR3 region is CASSLATSGVGGELFF. The DNA for the CDR3 is TGTGCCAGCAGCTTGGCAACTAGCGGGGTAGGCGGGGAGCTGTTTTTT.

This sequence joins TRBV4-1 and TRBJ2-1; TRBD2 agrees at 14 bases. Losses at the gene ends were 1 base for V and 10 bases for J; bases not matched to a gene: 6. There are 16 residues in the CDR3. The germline V gene has CDR1 MGHRA and CDR2 YSYEKL. This chain's CDR3 is CASSQGGLAGGREQFF. The CDR3 DNA sequence: TGCGCCAGCAGCCAAGGAGGACTAGCGGGAGGCCGGGAGCAGTTCTTC.

The rearrangement uses TRBV7-9 and TRBJ2-7, with a weak D call TRBD1 (6 bases). The CDR3 covers 14 residues. CDR1 is SEHNR, CDR2 FQNEAQ, per germline (reference sequence). V was cut by 7 bases and J by 2 bases, with 15 bases left in between. CDR3 sequence: CASTQDGQPYEQYF. CDR3 sequence (DNA): TGTGCCAGCACCCAGGATGGACAGCCCTACGAGCAGTACTTC.

This chain uses TRBV6-5 with TRBJ1-5; no clear D gene. Germline-derived CDR1 and CDR2 are MNHEY and SVGAGI. The CDR3 covers 14 residues. Trimming shortened V by 5 bases and J by 1 base, and 9 bases separated the two germline ends. The CDR3 loop reads CASSPPGSNQPQHF. The CDR3 nucleotides are TGTGCCAGCAGTCCCCCGGGGAGCAATCAGCCCCAGCATTTT.

This sequence joins TRBV4-2 and TRBJ2-4; TRBD1 aligns across 10 bases. This CDR3 spans 18 amino acids. In germline, CDR1 is LGHNA, CDR2 YNFKEQ. The V gene end was trimmed by 0 bases and the J gene end by 9 bases; junction bases not matched to a gene: 14. This CDR3 reads CASSQEGGQGIRNGIQYF. CDR3 DNA sequence: TGTGCCAGCAGCCAAGAGGGGGGACAGGGGATAAGGAATGGCATTCAGTACTTC.

The table lists this clone with a count of one. The chain recombines TRBV6-5 with TRBJ2-2; D not resolved. Germline assignment: CDR1 MNHEY and CDR2 SVGAGI. This CDR3 has 14 residues. Trimming took 2 bases from V and 2 from J, leaving 6 bases between them. The CDR3 is CASSYGPNTGELFF. The CDR3 DNA follows: TGTGCCAGCAGTTACGGGCCAAACACCGGGGAGCTGTTTTTT.

The sample holds a few counts of this clone. The gene calls are TRBV7-3 and TRBJ2-1, with a tentative D call TRBD1 (6 bases). CDR1 is SGHTA and CDR2 is FQGTGA in the germline V gene. The CDR3 covers 14 residues. Trimming shortened V by 4 bases and J by 10 bases, and 17 bases separated the two germline ends. CDR3 sequence reads: CASSSPRQGSEQFF. In nucleotides, the CDR3 is TGTGCCAGCAGCTCCCCGAGGCAGGGGAGCGAGCAGTTCTTC.

This clone was observed once. The J gene is TRBJ2-1, the V gene TRBV5-1, with D perhaps TRBD1 (5 bases). V lost 3 bases to trimming and J lost 4 bases, with 17 bases between them. Germline V gene lookup returns CDR1 SGHRS and CDR2 YFSETQ. The CDR3 consists of 16 residues. DNA of the CDR3: TGCGCCAGCAGCTCCACAGGCTATAATTCATACAATGAGCAGTTCTTC. Translated, it gives CASSSTGYNSYNEQFF.

This clone has a handful of counts. This chain uses TRBV19 with TRBJ2-3, with 8 bases identical to TRBD2. With V trimmed by 5 bases and J by 4 bases, 5 bases remained unmatched. The CDR3 is 14 amino acids. In germline, CDR1 is LNHDA, CDR2 SQIVND (reference sequence). CDR3 bases: TGTGCCAGTAGTCAGCGGGAGCTTGCAGATACGCAGTATTTT. This sequence encodes CASSQRELADTQYF.

V is TRBV4-2 and J is TRBJ2-3, with D perhaps TRBD2 (6 bases). The CDR3 is 15 residues long. CDR1 and CDR2 (germline): LGHNA, YNFKEQ. Between the trimmed V and J ends, which lost 4 bases and 3 bases, there was a span of 14 bases. The CDR3 bases are TGTGCCAGCAGCCCGGAACTAGCACCTACAGATACGCAGTATTTT. It translates to CASSPELAPTDTQYF.

The chain has TRBV5-6 and TRBJ1-1; 10 bases agree with TRBD1. This CDR3 region has 16 residues. With 3 bases clipped from V and 10 bases from J, the junction kept 15 bases outside the gene matches. The V gene's germline CDR1 is SGHDT and CDR2 YYEEEE. This chain's CDR3 is CASSSGDRGPSWGAFF. CDR3 coding DNA: TGTGCCAGCAGCTCAGGGGACAGGGGCCCTTCGTGGGGAGCTTTCTTT.

V is TRBV9 and J is TRBJ2-1, with a possible D match to TRBD1 (6 bases). The CDR3 totals 14 residues. Between the trimmed V and J ends, which lost 1 base and 7 bases, there was a span of 12 bases. Germline V gene data show CDR1 as SGDLS and CDR2 as YYNGEE. The CDR3 DNA sequence: TGTGCCAGCAGCGTACTGCCACAGGGAAATGAGCAGTTCTTC. It encodes CASSVLPQGNEQFF.

Notes on this clone: At one of its ends the junction is not consistent with the germline gene, which may arise from a read error. This chain uses TRBV29-1 with TRBJ1-2, with unresolved D. This CDR3 comprises 14 residues. Per germline, CDR1 SQVTM and CDR2 ANQGSEA. The DNA for the CDR3 is TGCAGCGCTGAAGGCCCGACACCCTCCTATGGCTACACCTTC. Translating it yields CSAEGPTPSYGYTF.

The chain joins TRBV19 to TRBJ1-2; 10 nucleotides align to TRBD1. Germline CDR1 and CDR2: LNHDA and SQIVND (reference sequence). The CDR3 runs 16 residues. With V trimmed by 5 bases and J by 6 bases, 12 bases remained unmatched. Here the CDR3 reads CASSLNRPGQGNGYTF. In nucleotides, the CDR3 is TGTGCCAGTAGTTTGAATCGACCGGGACAGGGGAATGGCTACACCTTC.

This clone showed up just a few times. The V gene is TRBV7-8, the J gene TRBJ1-1, with D perhaps TRBD1 (6 bases). CDR3 length: 13 amino acids. CDR1 SGHVS and CDR2 FQNEAQ come from the germline V gene. With 5 bases removed from V and 1 base from J, the gap between germline ends came to 8 bases. DNA for the CDR3: TGTGCCAGCAGCACGGACAGGAACACTGAAGCTTTCTTT. Its translation: CASSTDRNTEAFF.

The chain recombines TRBV4-1 with TRBJ2-7; TRBD1 matches 7 bases. Trimming cost V 2 bases and J 1 base; bases outside gene matches: 5. CDR1 and CDR2 from the germline V gene are MGHRA and YSYEKL. This CDR3 is built from 15 residues. The CDR3 DNA is TGCGCCAGCAGCCAACCGGGACAGCCTTCCTACGAGCAGTACTTC. This translates into CASSQPGQPSYEQYF.

The chain joins TRBV5-1 to TRBJ2-3; TRBD2 is a possible D gene (5 bases). V was pared by 5 bases and J by 2 bases, with 12 bases between. The V gene's germline CDR1 is SGHRS and CDR2 YFSETQ. CDR3 size: 14 residues. This chain's CDR3 is CASREAGVTDTQYF. The CDR3 region has the DNA TGCGCCAGCAGAGAGGCCGGGGTCACAGATACGCAGTATTTT.

The chain carries TRBV6-5 and TRBJ2-6, with a tentative D call TRBD1 (5 bases). The V and J ends lost 0 bases and 4 bases respectively, with 10 bases between them. CDR3 length: 16 residues. CDR1 MNHEY and CDR2 SVGAGI come from the germline V gene. The CDR3 DNA sequence: TGTGCCAGCAGTTACTCACAAGGGGTAGGGGCCAACGTCCTGACTTTC. Translation gives CASSYSQGVGANVLTF.

The rearrangement uses TRBV7-9 and TRBJ1-1; TRBD1 is a possible D gene (6 bases). V lost 6 bases and J lost 5, with 13 bases in between. CDR1 and CDR2 (germline): SEHNR, FQNEAQ (reference sequence). The CDR3 consists of 13 residues. The CDR3 bases are TGTGCCAGCAGACGGGGGGCGCCTACTGAAGCTTTCTTT. Translating it yields CASRRGAPTEAFF.

This clone appeared a single time. One end of the junction does not line up with germline, which may come from a read error. This chain uses TRBV7-9 with TRBJ1-1, with D possibly being TRBD1 (5 bases). The CDR3 is 16 amino acids. CDR1 and CDR2 from the germline V gene are SEHNR and FQNEAQ (reference sequence). The chain's CDR3 is CSSSPLSRVGNTEAFF. The CDR3, as DNA: TGTTCCAGCAGCCCCTTGAGCAGGGTAGGGAACACTGAAGCTTTCTTT.

This clone has a handful of counts. The chain recombines TRBV27 with TRBJ2-5; TRBD2 agrees at 11 bases. The assigned J gene may be wrong: the sequence end matches TRBJ2-7 better. The CDR3 length is 15 residues. The V gene's germline CDR1 is MNHEY and CDR2 SMNVEV (reference sequence). In DNA, the CDR3 is TGTGCCAGCAGTTCAGGGCTAGCGGGAGGCGGCGAGCAGTACTTC. Translated, it gives CASSSGLAGGGEQYF.

In this sample, this clone turned up a few times. The chain recombines TRBV11-2 with TRBJ2-1, with TRBD2 identical over 8 bases. Losses at the gene ends were 8 bases for V and 4 bases for J; bases not matched to a gene: 10. This CDR3 region has 15 residues. Germline loops: CDR1 SGHAT, CDR2 FQNNGV. The CDR3 reads CASRPVRGGYNEQFF. The CDR3 bases are TGTGCCAGCCGCCCGGTCCGGGGGGGTTACAATGAGCAGTTCTTC.

The V call is TRBV5-1, the J call TRBJ2-7, with D tentatively TRBD1 (7 bases). Trimming shortened V by 3 bases and J by 4 bases, and 14 bases separated the two germline ends. Germline-derived CDR1 and CDR2 are SGHRS and YFSETQ. The length of the CDR3 is 14 residues. CDR3 protein: CASSSLQGRYEQYF. The DNA of the CDR3 is TGCGCCAGCAGCTCATTACAGGGGAGGTACGAGCAGTACTTC.